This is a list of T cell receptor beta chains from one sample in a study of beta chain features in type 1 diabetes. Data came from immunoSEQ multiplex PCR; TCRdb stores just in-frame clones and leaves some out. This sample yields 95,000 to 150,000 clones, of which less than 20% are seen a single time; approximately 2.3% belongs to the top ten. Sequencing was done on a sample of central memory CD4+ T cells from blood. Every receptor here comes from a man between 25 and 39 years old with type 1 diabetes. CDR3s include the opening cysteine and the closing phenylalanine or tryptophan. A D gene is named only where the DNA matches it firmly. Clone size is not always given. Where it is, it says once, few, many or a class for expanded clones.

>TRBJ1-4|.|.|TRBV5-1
CASRTENDNEKLFF
TGCGCCAGCAGAACGGAGAACGATAATGAAAAACTGTTTTTT
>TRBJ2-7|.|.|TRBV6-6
CASSYHRSSYEQYF
TGTGCCAGCAGTTACCACAGGAGCTCCTACGAGCAGTACTTC
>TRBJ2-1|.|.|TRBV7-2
CASSFSGSSYNEQFF
TGTGCCAGCAGCTTCTCCGGATCCTCCTACAATGAGCAGTTCTTC
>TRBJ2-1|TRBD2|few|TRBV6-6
CASSATRLAGDKQFF
TGTGCCAGCAGTGCTACGCGCCTAGCGGGGGATAAGCAGTTCTTC
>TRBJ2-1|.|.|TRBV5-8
CASSLTGVWYNEQFF
TGTGCCAGCAGCTTAACCGGGGTATGGTACAATGAGCAGTTCTTC
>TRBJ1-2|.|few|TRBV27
CASSSVGEAYGYTF
TGTGCCAGCAGTTCGGTTGGGGAGGCTTATGGCTACACCTTC
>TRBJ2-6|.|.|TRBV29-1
CSGAYSGANVLTF
TGCAGCGGTGCGTACTCTGGGGCCAACGTCCTGACTTTC
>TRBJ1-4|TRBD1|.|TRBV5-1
CASSLGTDTEKLFF
TGCGCCAGCAGCTTAGGGACAGACACTGAAAAACTGTTTTTT
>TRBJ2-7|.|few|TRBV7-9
CASSLVYGLREQYF
TGTGCCAGCAGCTTGGTTTACGGTTTGAGGGAGCAGTACTTC
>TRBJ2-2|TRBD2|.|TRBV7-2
CASRHSLAGETGELFF
TGTGCCAGCAGACACAGTCTAGCGGGGGAGACCGGGGAGCTGTTTTTT
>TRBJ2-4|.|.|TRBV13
CASSISSGMDIQYF
TGTGCCAGCAGTATATCGTCAGGGATGGACATTCAGTACTTC
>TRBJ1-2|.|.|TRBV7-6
CASSPGDGNYGYTF
TGTGCCAGCAGCCCTGGTGACGGCAACTATGGCTACACCTTC
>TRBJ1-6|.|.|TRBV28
CASQSSYNSPLHF
TGTGCCAGCCAGAGCTCCTATAATTCACCCCTCCACTTT
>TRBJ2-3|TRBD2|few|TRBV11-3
CASSLVLAGVGTDTQYF
TGTGCCAGCAGCTTAGTACTAGCGGGGGTGGGCACAGATACGCAGTATTTT
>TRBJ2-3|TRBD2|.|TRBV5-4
CASSSEGASGVGTDTQYF
TGTGCCAGCAGCTCGGAGGGCGCTAGCGGGGTGGGCACAGATACGCAGTATTTT
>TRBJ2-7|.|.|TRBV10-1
CASSESVASYEQYF
TGCGCCAGCAGTGAGTCAGTAGCATCCTACGAGCAGTACTTC
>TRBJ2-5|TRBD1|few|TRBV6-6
CASRRITGAGEETQYF
TGTGCCAGCAGAAGAATCACAGGGGCCGGAGAAGAGACCCAGTACTTC
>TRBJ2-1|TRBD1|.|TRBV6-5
CASSYLPGQGDNEQFF
TGTGCCAGCAGTTACTTACCGGGACAGGGGGACAATGAGCAGTTCTTC
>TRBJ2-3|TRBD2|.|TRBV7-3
CASSLAGGRSTDTQYF
TGTGCCAGCAGTCTAGCGGGGGGACGAAGCACAGATACGCAGTATTTT
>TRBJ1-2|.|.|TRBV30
CAWSVNYGYTF
TGTGCCTGGAGTGTTAACTATGGCTACACCTTC
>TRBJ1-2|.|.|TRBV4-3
CASSLQGPYGYTF
TGCGCCAGCAGCCTTCAAGGCCCCTATGGCTACACCTTC
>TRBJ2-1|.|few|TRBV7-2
CASSLGWVGEQFF
TGTGCCAGCAGCTTAGGATGGGTGGGTGAGCAGTTCTTC
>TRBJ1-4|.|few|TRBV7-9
CASSARGGQEKLFF
TGTGCCAGCAGTGCAAGGGGGGGTCAAGAAAAACTGTTTTTT
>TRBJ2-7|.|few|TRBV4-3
CASSQERPGLPGEQYF
TGCGCCAGCAGCCAAGAGCGGCCAGGGCTCCCGGGCGAGCAGTACTTC
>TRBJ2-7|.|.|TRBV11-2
CASSPQMLEQYF
TGTGCCAGCAGCCCCCAAATGCTCGAGCAGTACTTC
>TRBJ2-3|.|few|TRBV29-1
CSVDKADRPTDTQYF
TGCAGCGTTGATAAGGCAGACCGCCCCACAGATACGCAGTATTTT
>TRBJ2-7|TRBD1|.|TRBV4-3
CASSQRTGYEQYF
TGCGCCAGCAGCCAACGGACAGGGTACGAGCAGTACTTC
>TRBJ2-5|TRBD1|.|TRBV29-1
CSVAGQQETQYF
TGCAGCGTTGCGGGACAGCAAGAGACCCAGTACTTC
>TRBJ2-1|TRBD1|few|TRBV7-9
CASSLAPLRGPLFYNEQFF
TGTGCCAGCAGCTTAGCCCCCCTGAGGGGGCCACTATTCTACAATGAGCAGTTCTTC
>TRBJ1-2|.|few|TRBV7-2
CASSIGDGAGYTF
TGTGCCAGCAGCATAGGTGACGGGGCTGGCTACACCTTC
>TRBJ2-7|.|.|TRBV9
CASSVEAGITYEQYF
TGTGCCAGCAGCGTAGAGGCAGGGATTACCTACGAGCAGTACTTC
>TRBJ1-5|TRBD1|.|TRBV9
CASSRDRGGYQHF
TGTGCCAGCAGCAGGGACAGGGGCGGCTACCAGCATTTT
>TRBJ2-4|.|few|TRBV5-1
CASSLAGGPENIQYF
TGCGCCAGCAGCTTGGCTGGGGGGCCGGAAAACATTCAGTACTTC
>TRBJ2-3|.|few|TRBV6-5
CASSYYRASTDTQYF
TGTGCCAGCAGTTACTACAGGGCCAGCACAGATACGCAGTATTTT
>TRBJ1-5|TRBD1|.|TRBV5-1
CASSTGQGDQPQHF
TGCGCCAGCAGCACAGGACAGGGGGATCAGCCCCAGCATTTT
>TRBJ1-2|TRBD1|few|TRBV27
CASSPDSYTGVHGYTF
TGTGCCAGCAGTCCAGACAGTTACACAGGGGTGCATGGCTACACCTTC
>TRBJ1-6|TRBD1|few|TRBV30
CACRDSPNSPLHF
TGTGCCTGTCGGGACAGCCCTAATTCACCCCTCCACTTT
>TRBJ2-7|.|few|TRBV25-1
CASSESRSNGVYEQYF
TGTGCCAGCAGTGAATCCCGCTCTAATGGGGTCTACGAGCAGTACTTC
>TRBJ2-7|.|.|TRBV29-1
CSVGASYEQYF
TGCAGCGTAGGGGCCTCCTACGAGCAGTACTTC
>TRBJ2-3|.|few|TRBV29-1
CSVDGGDTQYF
TGCAGCGTTGACGGCGGAGATACGCAGTATTTT
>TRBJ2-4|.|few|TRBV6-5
CASSGTGRTNIQYF
TGTGCCAGCAGTGGAACGGGACGGACCAACATTCAGTACTTC
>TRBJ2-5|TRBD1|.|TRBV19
CASSIGQGQGTQYF
TGTGCCAGTAGTATAGGACAGGGGCAAGGGACCCAGTACTTC
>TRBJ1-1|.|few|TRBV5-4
CASSPQGTYTEAFF
TGTGCCAGCAGCCCTCAGGGGACGTACACTGAAGCTTTCTTT
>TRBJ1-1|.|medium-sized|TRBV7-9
CASRRSPENTEAFF
TGTGCCAGCCGACGATCCCCCGAGAACACTGAAGCTTTCTTT
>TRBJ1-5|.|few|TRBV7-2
CASSLRAGNQPQHF
TGTGCCAGCAGCCTTAGGGCAGGGAATCAGCCCCAGCATTTT
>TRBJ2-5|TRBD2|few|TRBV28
CASSLGLGLADQETQYF
TGTGCCAGCAGTTTGGGCCTGGGACTAGCGGACCAAGAGACCCAGTACTTC
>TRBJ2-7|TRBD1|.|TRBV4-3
CASSQSPGQGDEQYF
TGCGCCAGCAGCCAATCCCCGGGACAGGGGGACGAGCAGTACTTC
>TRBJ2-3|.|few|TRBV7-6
CASSLSLDHTRDTQYF
TGTGCCAGCAGCTTAAGTTTGGACCACACACGAGATACGCAGTATTTT
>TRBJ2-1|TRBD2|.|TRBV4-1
CASSQLRLAGNNEQFF
TGCGCCAGCAGCCAATTGCGACTAGCCGGCAACAATGAGCAGTTCTTC
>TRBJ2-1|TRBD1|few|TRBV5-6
CASSFLQGEFYEQFF
TGTGCCAGCAGCTTTTTACAGGGGGAGTTCTATGAGCAGTTCTTC
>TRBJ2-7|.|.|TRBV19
CASSISLQAAYEQYF
TGTGCCAGTAGTATCTCCCTACAGGCCGCGTACGAGCAGTACTTC
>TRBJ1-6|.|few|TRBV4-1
CASSHVRPVRGNSPLHF
TGCGCCAGCAGCCACGTTCGACCGGTCCGAGGAAATTCACCCCTCCACTTT
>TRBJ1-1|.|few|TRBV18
CASSPGRDTEAFF
TGTGCCAGCTCGCCAGGGCGGGACACTGAAGCTTTCTTT
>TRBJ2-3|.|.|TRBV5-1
CASGPGESTDTQYF
TGCGCCAGCGGACCAGGGGAGAGCACAGATACGCAGTATTTT
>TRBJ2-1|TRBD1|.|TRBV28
CASSLMTGEYNEQFF
TGTGCCAGCAGTTTAATGACAGGGGAATACAATGAGCAGTTCTTC
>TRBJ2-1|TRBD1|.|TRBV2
CARGQETPYEQFF
TGTGCCCGCGGACAGGAGACCCCCTATGAGCAGTTCTTC
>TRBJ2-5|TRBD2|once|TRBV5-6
CASSQAGTQETQYF
TGTGCCAGCAGTCAAGCGGGGACGCAAGAGACCCAGTACTTC
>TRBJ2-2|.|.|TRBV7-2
CASSPRRSGELFF
TGTGCCAGCAGCCCCAGGAGGAGCGGGGAGCTGTTTTTT
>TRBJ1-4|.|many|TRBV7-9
CASSTGQTNEKLFF
TGTGCCAGCAGCACAGGACAGACTAATGAAAAACTGTTTTTT
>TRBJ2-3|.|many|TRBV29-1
CSVGGTYTDTQYF
TGCAGCGTTGGCGGGACATACACAGATACGCAGTATTTT